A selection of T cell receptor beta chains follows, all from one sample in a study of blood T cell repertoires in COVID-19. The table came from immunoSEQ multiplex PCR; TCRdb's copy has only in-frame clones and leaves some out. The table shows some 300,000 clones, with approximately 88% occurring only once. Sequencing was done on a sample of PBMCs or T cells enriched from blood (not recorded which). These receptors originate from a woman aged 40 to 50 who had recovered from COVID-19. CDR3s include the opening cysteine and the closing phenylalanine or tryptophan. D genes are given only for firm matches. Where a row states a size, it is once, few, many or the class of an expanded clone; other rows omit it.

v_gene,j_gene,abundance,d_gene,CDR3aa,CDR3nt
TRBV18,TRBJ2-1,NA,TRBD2,CASSPITSAGGNEQFF,TGTGCCAGCTCACCCATTACTAGCGCGGGAGGGAATGAGCAGTTCTTC
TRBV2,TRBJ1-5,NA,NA,CASSRNRNNQPQHF,TGTGCCAGCAGTCGAAACAGAAACAATCAGCCCCAGCATTTT
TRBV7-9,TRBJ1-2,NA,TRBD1,CASSLGSGTDNYGYTF,TGTGCCAGCAGCTTAGGGAGTGGGACAGACAACTATGGCTACACCTTC
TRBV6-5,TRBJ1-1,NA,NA,CASSYYGRNTEAFF,TGTGCCAGCAGTTATTATGGCAGGAACACTGAAGCTTTCTTT
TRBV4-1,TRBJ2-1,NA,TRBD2,CASSQLTGTSHNEQFF,TGCGCCAGCAGCCAACTGACCGGGACTAGCCACAATGAGCAGTTCTTC
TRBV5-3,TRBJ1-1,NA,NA,CARSLGPGWTEAFF,TGTGCCAGAAGCTTGGGTCCCGGGTGGACTGAAGCTTTCTTT
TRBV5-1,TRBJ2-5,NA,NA,CASSPGEETQYF,TGCGCCAGCAGCCCGGGGGAAGAGACCCAGTACTTC
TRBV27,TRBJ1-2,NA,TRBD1,CASSNRGQGYTF,TGTGCCAGCAGTAACAGGGGGCAAGGCTACACCTTC
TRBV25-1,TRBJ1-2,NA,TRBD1,CASSEGGGQGAYGYTF,TGTGCCAGCAGTGAAGGGGGGGGACAGGGAGCCTATGGCTACACCTTC
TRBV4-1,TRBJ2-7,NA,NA,CASSPGSSSYEQYF,TGCGCCAGCAGTCCAGGGTCTTCTTCCTACGAGCAGTACTTC
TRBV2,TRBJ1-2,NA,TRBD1,CASTGDSANYGYTF,TGTGCCAGCACCGGGGACAGCGCTAACTATGGCTACACCTTC
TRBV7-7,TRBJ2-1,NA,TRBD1,CASSLSVWTGETNEQFF,TGTGCTAGCAGCTTATCGGTGTGGACAGGGGAAACCAATGAGCAGTTCTTC
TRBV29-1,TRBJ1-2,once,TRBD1,CSVGDRLDYGYTF,TGCAGCGTGGGGGACAGACTCGACTATGGCTACACCTTC
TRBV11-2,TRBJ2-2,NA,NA,CASSFAARGTGELFF,TGTGCCAGCAGCTTCGCAGCTAGGGGGACCGGGGAGCTGTTTTTT
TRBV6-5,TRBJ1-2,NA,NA,CASSYLGPGHYYGYTF,TGTGCCAGCAGTTATCTTGGCCCCGGACACTACTATGGCTACACCTTC
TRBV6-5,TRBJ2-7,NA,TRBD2,CASTGGAKQYF,TGTGCCAGCACGGGGGGGGCTAAGCAGTACTTC
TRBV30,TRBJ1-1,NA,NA,CAWSHGGGVQAFF,TGTGCCTGGAGTCATGGCGGAGGGGTCCAAGCTTTCTTT
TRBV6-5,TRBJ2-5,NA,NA,CASRGQGVWETQYF,TGTGCCAGCAGAGGCCAAGGGGTTTGGGAGACCCAGTACTTC
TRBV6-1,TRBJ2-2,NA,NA,CASSEPSGKAGELFF,TGTGCCAGCAGTGAACCCTCAGGGAAAGCCGGGGAGCTGTTTTTT